This entry lists 16 T cell receptor beta chains sequenced from one sample in a study of T-cell reconstitution after alpha-beta-depleted transplantation in children (dated by TCRdb to the mid-2010s). Receptor amplification or capture employed PCR. The sequencer listed for this sample is Illumina HiSeq 2500. Molecular barcoding was employed in the preparation of TCR libraries, with unique molecular identifiers being used to normalize TCRbeta repertoire quantification. TCRdb reran the public reads through fastp at Q25 and MiXCR, keeping productive beta chains. Entries that share a CDR3 protein sequence are merged under the most common genes and DNA. The sample table contains a few hundred thousand distinct CDR3 sequences; only one count was recorded for around 20% of them. 3.5% to 4% of the sample rests with the top ten. Sample: PBMCs from the stem cell graft donor, taken from the stem cell graft. These receptor sequences come from a human donor who donated a stem cell graft to a child with acute myeloid leukemia.

This clonotype showed up just a few times. Written as DNA, the CDR3 is TGCGCCAGCAGCGTTAGCGGGAAAGAGCAGTACTTC. Translation: CASSVSGKEQYF. V usage is TRBV5-1 and J usage is TRBJ2-7; 8 bases fit TRBD2. The CDR3 consists of 12 residues. Trimming took 4 bases from V and 7 from J; bases not matched to a gene: 4. CDR1 and CDR2 from the germline V gene are SGHRS and YFSETQ.

The chain employs TRBV15 and TRBJ1-2; D ambiguous. Trimming removed 5 bases from V and 4 bases from J, with 11 bases in between. Germline values: CDR1 LNHNV, CDR2 YYDKDF (reference sequence). This CDR3 is 13 amino acids long. The CDR3 DNA reads as TGTGCCACCAGCGCGGACCGGGGCTATGGCTACACCTTC. Protein sequence: CATSADRGYGYTF.

This clonotype occurred many times. This chain joins TRBV20-1 and TRBJ2-1; 9 bases match TRBD1. Germline values: CDR1 DFQATT, CDR2 SNEGSKA (reference sequence). The length of the CDR3 is 14 residues. After removal of 2 bases from V and 6 bases from J, the junction contained 5 bases not matched to a gene. CDR3 region: CSARTSGQGNEQFF. The CDR3, as DNA: TGCAGTGCTAGAACCTCGGGACAGGGCAATGAGCAGTTCTTC.

This sequence joins TRBV20-1 and TRBJ1-5; 9 bases are a match to TRBD1. The germline V gene encodes CDR1 DFQATT and CDR2 SNEGSKA (reference sequence). Trimming took 0 bases from V and 7 from J; bases not matched to a gene: 7. The length of the CDR3 is 15 residues. This chain's CDR3 is CSARDQGQGGQPQHF. CDR3 bases: TGCAGTGCTAGAGATCAGGGACAGGGTGGGCAGCCCCAGCATTTT.

This clonotype was picked up a small number of times. V gene TRBV7-3 combines with J gene TRBJ2-7; D might be TRBD1 or TRBD2, each matching 8 bases. Germline V gene sequence: CDR1 SGHTA, CDR2 FQGTGA. This CDR3 spans 15 amino acids. Deletions cut 5 bases from V and 6 bases from J, with 20 bases between. CDR3 region: CASSLSGTGQGEQYF. Here the CDR3 DNA reads TGTGCCAGCAGCCTTAGCGGGACCGGACAGGGCGAGCAGTACTTC.

The gene calls are TRBV3-1 and TRBJ2-1; 9 nucleotides line up with TRBD2. Germline CDR1 reads LGHDT; CDR2 reads YNNKEL (reference sequence). The length of the CDR3 is 19 residues. The ends lost 3 bases at V and 6 bases at J; junction bases unmatched: 18. In nucleotides, the CDR3 is TGTGCCAGCAGCCATTTGGCCGGGCCGGGACTAGCCGGGGCCAATGAGCAGTTCTTC. This codes for CASSHLAGPGLAGANEQFF.

The CDR3 loop reads CASRPPGDHTQYF. In nucleotides, the CDR3 is TGTGCCAGCAGGCCCCCTGGGGACCATACGCAGTATTTT. The genes are TRBV12-3 or TRBV12-4 and TRBJ2-3; either TRBD1 or TRBD2 may fit D (5 bases each). The V end lost 6 bases, the J end lost 7 bases, and 14 bases lay between the germline ends. The CDR3 runs to 13 residues.

This clonotype was recorded many times. In DNA, the CDR3 is TGCAGTGCTAGAGGGTCTACTTTACTAGCGGGAGGGCCGGGGGAGACCCAGTACTTC. Translating gives CSARGSTLLAGGPGETQYF. The J gene is TRBJ2-5, the V gene TRBV20-1; 13 bases are shared with TRBD2. The J segment lost 5 bases and the V segment lost 1 base, leaving 16 bases of the junction unmatched. From germline, CDR1 is DFQATT and CDR2 SNEGSKA (reference sequence). The CDR3 has 19 residues.

This clonotype has only a few counts. The junction shows a germline mismatch at one end, possibly a read error. J is TRBJ2-1 and V is TRBV7-2; D possibly uses TRBD1 or TRBD2 (5 bases each). CDR1 SGHTA and CDR2 FQGNSA come from the germline V gene. This CDR3 contains 13 residues. CDR3 residues: CASSLAGLLGEIF. Written as DNA, the CDR3 is TGTGCCAGCAGCTTAGCGGGGCTGTTGGGGGAGATCTTC.

This clonotype was counted at least ten times. One junction end does not reproduce the germline sequence, and a read error may be involved. The rearrangement uses TRBV5-1 and TRBJ2-7, with D possibly called TRBD1 or TRBD2 (6 bases each). Germline CDR1 is SGHRS and CDR2 is YFSETQ. This CDR3 has 13 residues. The CDR3 sequence is CASSGGSSYEQYF. CDR3 coding DNA: TGTGCCAGTTCCGGGGGCAGCTCCTACGAGCAGTACTTC. Complete variable domain (other parts from reference TRBV5-1 and TRBJ2-7): KAGVTQTPRYLIKTRGQQVTLSCSPISGHRSVSWYQQTPGQGLQFLFEYFSETQRNKGNFPGRFSGRQFSNSRSEMNVSTLELGDSALYLCASSGGSSYEQYFGPGTRLTVT.

This clonotype was counted between two and nine times. This chain uses TRBV7-9 with TRBJ1-4; possibly TRBD1 for D (5 bases). V was clipped by 5 bases and J by 6 bases, with 13 bases between them. This CDR3 contains 14 residues. Per the germline V gene, CDR1 is SEHNR and CDR2 is FQNEAQ (reference sequence). Written as DNA, the CDR3 is TGTGCCAGCAGCCCGCGGGAAGGGGATGAAAAACTGTTTTTT. It specifies CASSPREGDEKLFF.

This clonotype appeared a few times. The chain uses TRBV12-3 or TRBV12-4 and TRBJ1-1; TRBD1 matches 7 bases. The CDR3 contains 16 residues. Losses at the gene ends were 2 bases for V and 0 bases for J; bases not matched to a gene: 6. The CDR3: CASSLLRTGLNTEAFF. The DNA of the CDR3 is TGTGCCAGCAGTTTACTTCGGACAGGATTGAACACTGAAGCTTTCTTT.

This clonotype was picked up a small number of times. The gene calls are TRBV29-1 and TRBJ2-2; 14 bases align to TRBD2. The CDR3 is 19 amino acids. Germline CDR1 is SQVTM and CDR2 is ANQGSEA. With V trimmed by 1 base and J by 5 bases, 12 bases remained unmatched. CDR3 DNA sequence: TGCAGCGTTGAAGTTACTACGGGACTAGCGGGAGTTGCAACCGGGGAGCTGTTTTTT. This gives the protein CSVEVTTGLAGVATGELFF.

V gene TRBV15 combines with J gene TRBJ2-7; no clear D gene. V was pared by 3 bases and J by 5 bases, with 8 bases between. Germline V gives CDR1 LNHNV, CDR2 YYDKDF (reference sequence). The CDR3 consists of 12 residues. This CDR3 is CATSSGGDEQYF. CDR3 sequence (DNA): TGTGCCACCAGCAGTGGCGGAGACGAGCAGTACTTC.

The sample holds many counts of this clonotype. This chain links TRBV29-1 with TRBJ2-3, with 8 bases matching TRBD2. Germline loops: CDR1 SQVTM, CDR2 ANQGSEA. This CDR3 region has 14 residues. Trimming cost V 4 bases and J 7 bases; bases outside gene matches: 10. CDR3 residues: CSVVEAGGGYTQYF. The CDR3 DNA reads as TGCAGCGTTGTAGAGGCGGGAGGAGGATATACGCAGTATTTT.

The count of this clonotype is one. The chain employs TRBV7-9 and TRBJ2-5; D is ambiguous. The CDR3 is 15 amino acids. Germline-derived CDR1 and CDR2 are SEHNR and FQNEAQ (reference sequence). V was trimmed by 5 bases and J by 5 bases, leaving 18 bases between them. The DNA of the CDR3 is TGTGCCAGCAGCCATCAATTGGGCCAAGGGGAGACCCAGTACTTC. This translates into CASSHQLGQGETQYF.